This TCR beta chain was recovered during a study of T cell responses to AZD1222 COVID-19 vaccine. TCRdb's table, derived via immunoSEQ multiplex PCR, lists solely in-frame clones and lacks some. Among around 78,000 clones listed, roughly 82% were seen once. Details on this clone: Its cognate antigen is unknown.

General study findings and limits: Females outnumbered males among donors, who were mostly white British; clonal diversity was possibly underestimated.

This CDR3 has 14 residues. V dropped 3 bases and J dropped 2 bases, with 10 bases sitting between them. The germline gives CDR1 MDHEN, CDR2 SYDVKM. The V call is TRBV28, the J call TRBJ1-2; possibly TRBD1 for D (5 bases). The TCR comes from an adult in good health. The sample was peripheral blood, taken on day 0 of AZD1222 vaccination. CDR3 amino acids: CASSFQGKNYGYTF. Written as DNA, the CDR3 is TGTGCCAGCAGTTTCCAGGGCAAAAACTATGGCTACACCTTC.